This T cell receptor beta chain is from a study of early T cells in non-severe SARS-CoV-2 infection. Turning to the study itself: Sequencing targeted bulk RNA from unsorted whole blood, leaving chains unpaired. Study results and caveats: VDJdb-based matching was biased toward anti-spike CD8 responses and missed private and CD4 specificities.

The CDR3 runs 16 residues. Germline trimming cut 3 bases from V and 0 bases from J; bases unmatched to any gene: 5. The germline V gene has CDR1 MDHEN and CDR2 SYDVKM. In its sample, this clonotype was seen a few times. Its antigen is still unknown. Unique molecular identifiers were attached to individual cDNA molecules. A single record per CDR3 protein comes from TCRdb applying MiXCR to the 5' RACE reads. The sample lists fewer than 85,000 distinct CDR3 sequences, about 13% seen once, with 4.5% to 7% in the top ten. Material for sequencing was whole blood. The chain has TRBV28 and TRBJ2-1, with 7 bases identical to TRBD1. The sequence came from an adult who was a healthcare worker with PCR-confirmed SARS-CoV-2 infection or an uninfected control (not recorded which). The CDR3 DNA reads as TGTGCCAGCAGTTTCGGGACAGCGGACTCCTACAATGAGCAGTTCTTC. Translating it yields CASSFGTADSYNEQFF.